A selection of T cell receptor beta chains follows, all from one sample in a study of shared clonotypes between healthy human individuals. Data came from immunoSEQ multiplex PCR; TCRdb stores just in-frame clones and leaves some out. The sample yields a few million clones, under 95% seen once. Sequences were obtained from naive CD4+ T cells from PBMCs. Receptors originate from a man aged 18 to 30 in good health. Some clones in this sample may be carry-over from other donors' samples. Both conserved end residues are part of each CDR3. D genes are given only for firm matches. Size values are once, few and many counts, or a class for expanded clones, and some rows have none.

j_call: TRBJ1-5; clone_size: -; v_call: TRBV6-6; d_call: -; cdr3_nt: TGTGCCACCAGGGACCGGTTAGGGGCCCAGCATTTT; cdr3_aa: CATRDRLGAQHF
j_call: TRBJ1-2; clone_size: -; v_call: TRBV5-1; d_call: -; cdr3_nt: TGCGCCAGCAGCCAGGACAGTGGCTATGGCTACACCTTC; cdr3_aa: CASSQDSGYGYTF
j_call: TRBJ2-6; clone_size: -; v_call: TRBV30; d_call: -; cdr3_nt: TGTGCCTGGAGTGTACTGCTTGCGACTGGGGCCAACGTCCTGACTTTC; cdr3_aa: CAWSVLLATGANVLTF
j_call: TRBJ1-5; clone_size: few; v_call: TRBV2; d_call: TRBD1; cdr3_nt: TGTGCCAGCAGTGCAGGACAGGCTAGGCAGCCCCAGCATTTT; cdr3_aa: CASSAGQARQPQHF
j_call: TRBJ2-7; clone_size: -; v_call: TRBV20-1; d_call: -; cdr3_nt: TGCAGCGTTAGAGGAAACGAGCAGTACTTC; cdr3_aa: CSVRGNEQYF
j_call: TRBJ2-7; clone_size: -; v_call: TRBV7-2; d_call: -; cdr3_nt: TGTGCCAGCAGCTTAGGCCCTGACCATTCAACTTACGAGCAGTACTTC; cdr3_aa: CASSLGPDHSTYEQYF
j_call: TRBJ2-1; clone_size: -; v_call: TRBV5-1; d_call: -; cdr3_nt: TGCGCCAGCAGCTTGGTTGTTTTGGAGACCGATGAGCAGTTCTTC; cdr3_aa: CASSLVVLETDEQFF
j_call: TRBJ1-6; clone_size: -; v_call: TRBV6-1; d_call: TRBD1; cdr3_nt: TGTGCCAGCTCTCAGGGGGCACTCAGCGGTTCACCCCTCCACTTT; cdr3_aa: CASSQGALSGSPLHF
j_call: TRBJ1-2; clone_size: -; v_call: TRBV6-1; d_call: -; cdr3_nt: TGTGCCAGCAGTGAAGCGAGATGGCAGGGGATCGGCTACACCTTC; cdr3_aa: CASSEARWQGIGYTF
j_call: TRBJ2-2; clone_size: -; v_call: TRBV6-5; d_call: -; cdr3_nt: TGTGCCAGCGGCCGGGTGACAGGGAACACCGGGGAGCTGTTTTTT; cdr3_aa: CASGRVTGNTGELFF
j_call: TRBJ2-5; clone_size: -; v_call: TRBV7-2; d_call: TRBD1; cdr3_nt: TGTGCCAGCAGCAACGCCGGGACAGGGGGAAAGACCCAGTACTTC; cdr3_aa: CASSNAGTGGKTQYF
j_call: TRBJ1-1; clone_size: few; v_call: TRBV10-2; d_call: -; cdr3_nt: TGCGCCAGCAGTGAAGGGCCCGGGAACACTGAAGCTTTCTTT; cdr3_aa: CASSEGPGNTEAFF
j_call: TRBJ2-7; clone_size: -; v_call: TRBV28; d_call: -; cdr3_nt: TGTGCCAGCAGTTGGGTGGGACGGTTCGAGCAGTACTTC; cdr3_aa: CASSWVGRFEQYF
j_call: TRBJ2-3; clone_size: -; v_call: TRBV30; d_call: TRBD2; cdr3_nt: TGTGCCTGGAGTCCGGGGGGAGATACGCAGTATTTT; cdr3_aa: CAWSPGGDTQYF
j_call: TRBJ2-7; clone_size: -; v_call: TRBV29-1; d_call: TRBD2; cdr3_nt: TGCAGCGTCTCCGGGACTAGCGGGAGAGTTTGGTACGAGCAGTACTTC; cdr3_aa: CSVSGTSGRVWYEQYF
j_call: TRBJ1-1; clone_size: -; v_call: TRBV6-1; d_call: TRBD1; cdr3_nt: TGTGCCAGCAGTAATGCAGGGGGGTCGGCTTTCTTT; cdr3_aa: CASSNAGGSAFF
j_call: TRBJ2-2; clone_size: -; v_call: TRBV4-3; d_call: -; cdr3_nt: TGCGCCAGCAGCCGTACGTACGGGGATCAGAACACCGGGGAGCTGTTTTTT; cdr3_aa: CASSRTYGDQNTGELFF
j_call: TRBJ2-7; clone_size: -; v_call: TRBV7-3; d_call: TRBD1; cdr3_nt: TGTGCCAGCAGCTTAACGGGGGGACAGGGACATTATAAGCAGTACTTC; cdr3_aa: CASSLTGGQGHYKQYF
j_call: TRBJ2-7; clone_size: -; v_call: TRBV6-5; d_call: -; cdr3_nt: TGTGCCAGCAGTTACTCGAGCCCCCGAAACTCCGAGCAGTACTTC; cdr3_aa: CASSYSSPRNSEQYF